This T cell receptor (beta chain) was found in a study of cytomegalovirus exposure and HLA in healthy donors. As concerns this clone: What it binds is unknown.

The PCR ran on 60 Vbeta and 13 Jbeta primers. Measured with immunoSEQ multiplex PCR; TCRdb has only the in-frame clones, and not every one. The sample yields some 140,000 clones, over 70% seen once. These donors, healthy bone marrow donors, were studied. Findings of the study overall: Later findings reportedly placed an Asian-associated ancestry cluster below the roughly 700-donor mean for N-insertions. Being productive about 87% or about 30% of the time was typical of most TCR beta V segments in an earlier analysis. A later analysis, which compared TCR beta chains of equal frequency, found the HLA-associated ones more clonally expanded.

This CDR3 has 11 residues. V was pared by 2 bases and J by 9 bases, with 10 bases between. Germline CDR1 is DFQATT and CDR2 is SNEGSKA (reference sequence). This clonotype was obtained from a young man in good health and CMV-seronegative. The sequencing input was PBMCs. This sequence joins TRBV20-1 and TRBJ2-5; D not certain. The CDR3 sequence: CSARLRTAQYF. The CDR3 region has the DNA TGCAGTGCTAGACTACGTACGGCCCAGTACTTC.